This entry is about one T cell receptor beta chain. Its antigen is undetermined. Following extraction, RNA underwent reverse transcription to cDNA, which served as the sequencing template. Here immunoSEQ multiplex PCR was the method, and the copy in TCRdb shows in-frame clones only, minus some. The data contain 180,000 or so clones, roughly half of them seen just once; the ten biggest clones take up 9.5% to 13%. Specified treatment: oral pan-JAK inhibitor, 5-10 mg twice daily. PBMCs provided sorted CD4+ and CD8+ T cells. This record comes from a study of CD8+ T cells in alopecia areata. Whole-study findings and limits: Persistence during tofacitinib was seen for many expanded lesional clones in scalp and blood.

The source was CD8+ T cells sorted from blood, collected at approximately week 52, from a patient treated with tofacitinib. The clonotype was recovered from a human donor with alopecia areata.

CDR3 in amino acids: CAISVRQQETQYF. In DNA form, the CDR3 reads TGTGCCATCAGTGTTCGACAGCAAGAGACCCAGTACTTC. V and J are TRBV10-3 and TRBJ2-5, with D possibly TRBD1 on 5 matching bases. This CDR3 region has 13 residues. Germline CDR1 reads ENHRY; CDR2 reads SYGVKD. The V and J ends lost 4 bases and 2 bases respectively, with 8 bases between them.